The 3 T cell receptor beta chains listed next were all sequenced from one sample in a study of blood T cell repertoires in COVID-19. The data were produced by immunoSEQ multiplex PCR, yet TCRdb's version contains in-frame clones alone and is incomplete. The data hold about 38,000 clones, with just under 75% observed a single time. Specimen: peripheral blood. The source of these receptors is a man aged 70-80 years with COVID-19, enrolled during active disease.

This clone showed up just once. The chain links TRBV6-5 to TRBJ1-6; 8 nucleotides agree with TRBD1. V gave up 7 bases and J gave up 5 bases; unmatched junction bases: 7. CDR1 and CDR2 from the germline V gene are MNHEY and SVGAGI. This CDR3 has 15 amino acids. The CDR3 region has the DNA TGTGCCAGCAATATACAGGGGGAGAATAATTCACCCCTCCACTTT. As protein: CASNIQGENNSPLHF.

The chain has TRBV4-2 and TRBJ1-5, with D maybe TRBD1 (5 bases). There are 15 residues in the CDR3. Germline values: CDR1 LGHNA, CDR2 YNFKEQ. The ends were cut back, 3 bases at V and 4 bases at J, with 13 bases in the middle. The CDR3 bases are TGTGCCAGCAGCCACCGCGGGGGGGAAAATCAGCCCCAGCATTTT. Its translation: CASSHRGGENQPQHF.

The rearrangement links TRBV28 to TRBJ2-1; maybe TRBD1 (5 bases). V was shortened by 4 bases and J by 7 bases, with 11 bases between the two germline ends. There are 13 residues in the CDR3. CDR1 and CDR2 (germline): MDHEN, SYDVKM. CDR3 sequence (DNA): TGTGCCAGCAGTTCAGCAGGGCAGAATGAGCAGTTCTTC. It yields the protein CASSSAGQNEQFF.